These 23 T cell receptor beta chains originate from one sample sequenced in a study of blood T cell repertoires in COVID-19. Using immunoSEQ multiplex PCR, the repertoire was profiled, and TCRdb retains in-frame clones only, with some absent. The table records hundreds of thousands of clones, 87% of them present only once. Material: PBMCs or T cells enriched from blood (not recorded which). The receptors shown here come from a woman under 30 who had recovered from COVID-19.

This clone was observed a single time. The chain couples TRBV23-1 to TRBJ1-5; D is possibly TRBD1 (5 bases). TRBV23-1 is labeled an ORF, and its function is uncertain. Trimming cost V 7 bases and J 4 bases, with 26 bases left between them. The CDR3 consists of 18 residues. The DNA for the CDR3 is TGCGCCAGCATCCCCCAGGGCCCAAGGCATAAGAGGAATCAGCCCCAGCATTTT. It encodes CASIPQGPRHKRNQPQHF.

J is TRBJ1-1 and V is TRBV11-2, with D maybe TRBD1 (6 bases). This CDR3 has 13 amino acids. V was cut by 5 bases and J by 1 base, with 8 bases left in between. Germline assignment: CDR1 SGHAT and CDR2 FQNNGV. The CDR3, as DNA: TGTGCCAGCAGCCCCAGGGGGAACACTGAAGCTTTCTTT. Protein: CASSPRGNTEAFF.

This chain joins TRBV18 and TRBJ1-4; 9 nucleotides line up with TRBD1. Germline assignment: CDR1 KGHSH and CDR2 LQKENI. With V trimmed by 1 base and J by 7 bases, 7 bases remained unmatched. The CDR3 consists of 16 residues. The CDR3 DNA sequence: TGTGCCAGCTCACCACGTACAGGGGGCTCTGGTGAAAAACTGTTTTTT. Translated: CASSPRTGGSGEKLFF.

V usage is TRBV11-3 and J usage is TRBJ2-7; TRBD2 matches 9 bases. Germline loops: CDR1 SGHNT, CDR2 YENEEA. V shed 1 base and J 0 bases; nucleotides not matched to a gene: 4. The CDR3 sequence is 16 residues long. CDR3 residues: CASSLGSSGSSYEQYF. CDR3 nucleotides: TGTGCCAGCAGCTTAGGTAGTAGCGGGAGCTCCTACGAGCAGTACTTC.

This clone was seen a few times. J is TRBJ1-6 and V is TRBV7-2; D is undetermined. Germline-derived CDR1 and CDR2 are SGHTA and FQGNSA. The CDR3 extends over 17 amino acids. V was trimmed by 5 bases and J by 2 bases, leaving 16 bases between them. The CDR3 bases are TGTGCCAGCAGCCCAGAGGCCCGCCGTCCCTATAATTCACCCCTCCACTTT. It codes for CASSPEARRPYNSPLHF.

A single count supports this clone. J is TRBJ2-1 and V is TRBV20-1; 7 bases are shared with TRBD1. Unmatched junction bases numbered 16, after V lost 3 bases and J lost 5 bases. The CDR3 sequence is 17 residues long. In germline, CDR1 is DFQATT, CDR2 SNEGSKA (reference sequence). CDR3: CSASGLVGQGVDNEQFF. As DNA, the CDR3 is TGCAGTGCTAGTGGTCTGGTTGGGCAGGGGGTTGACAATGAGCAGTTCTTC.

This rearrangement joins TRBV7-9 to TRBJ1-6; weak D call: TRBD1 (5 bases). The CDR3 sequence is 12 residues long. Trimming left V 7 bases short and J 10 bases short, with 11 bases between. Germline assignment: CDR1 SEHNR and CDR2 FQNEAQ (reference sequence). CDR3 sequence: CASTWGDSPLHF. CDR3 coding DNA: TGTGCCAGCACCTGGGGGGACTCACCCCTCCACTTT.

The gene calls are TRBV30 and TRBJ1-5, with 9 bases fitting TRBD1. V was clipped by 6 bases and J by 5 bases; unmatched bases: 5. Germline V gives CDR1 GTSNPN, CDR2 SVGIG (reference sequence). The CDR3 is 13 amino acids. CDR3 loop: CACGDRADQPQHF. CDR3 in DNA: TGTGCCTGTGGGGACAGGGCAGATCAGCCCCAGCATTTT.

This clone appeared once. The chain employs TRBV9 and TRBJ2-1, with a possible D match to TRBD1 (6 bases). This CDR3 contains 12 residues. V was pared by 3 bases and J by 9 bases, with 10 bases between. The germline gives CDR1 SGDLS, CDR2 YYNGEE. The CDR3 region is CASSAQGIEQFF. CDR3 sequence (DNA): TGTGCCAGCAGCGCACAGGGTATTGAGCAGTTCTTC.

The chain combines TRBV30 with TRBJ1-2; 8 bases align to TRBD1. The CDR3 runs 13 residues. The trim removed 0 bases at V and 3 bases at J, leaving 0 bases unmatched. The germline V gene encodes CDR1 GTSNPN and CDR2 SVGIG (reference sequence). The CDR3 reads CAWSVDRDYGYTF. CDR3 DNA: TGTGCCTGGAGTGTGGACAGGGACTATGGCTACACCTTC.

The rearrangement links TRBV15 to TRBJ2-2; 9 positions agree with TRBD1. From germline, CDR1 is LNHNV and CDR2 YYDKDF (reference sequence). CDR3 length: 17 amino acids. Trimming took 0 bases from V and 3 from J; bases not matched to a gene: 5. This chain's CDR3 is CATSRDSTGGYTGELFF. The CDR3 region has the DNA TGTGCCACCAGCAGAGATTCGACAGGGGGTTACACCGGGGAGCTGTTTTTT.

The V gene is TRBV19, the J gene TRBJ1-5; weak D call: TRBD1 (6 bases). Germline assignment: CDR1 LNHDA and CDR2 SQIVND (reference sequence). The germline V and J ends were trimmed by 6 bases and 0 bases, with 15 bases remaining between them. The CDR3 loop spans 16 amino acids. This CDR3 reads CASSADRLYSNQPQHF. The CDR3 DNA follows: TGTGCCAGTAGCGCGGACAGACTCTATAGCAATCAGCCCCAGCATTTT.

This rearrangement joins TRBV10-3 to TRBJ1-5, with 9 bases identical to TRBD1. Trimming took 0 bases from V and 2 from J; bases not matched to a gene: 5. The CDR3 has 17 residues. Germline V gene data show CDR1 as ENHRY and CDR2 as SYGVKD. The CDR3 reads CAISESGQGKGNQPQHF. The CDR3, as DNA: TGTGCCATCAGTGAGTCTGGACAGGGGAAGGGCAATCAGCCCCAGCATTTT.

This clone was detected only once. This chain connects TRBV2 to TRBJ1-6; D possibly corresponds to TRBD1 (5 bases). The CDR3 has 17 amino acids. CDR1 and CDR2 from the germline V gene are SNHLY and FYNNEI. Trimming left V 3 bases short and J 2 bases short, with 14 bases between. This CDR3 is CASSDIGGRAYNSPLHF. CDR3 DNA sequence: TGTGCCAGCAGTGACATCGGTGGCAGGGCCTATAATTCACCCCTCCACTTT. The variable domain in full, completed from reference TRBV2 and TRBJ1-6, reads EPEVTQTPSHQVTQMGQEVILRCVPISNHLYFYWYRQILGQKVEFLVSFYNNEISEKSEIFDDQFSVERPDGSNFTLKIRSTKLEDSAMYFCASSDIGGRAYNSPLHFGNGTRLTVT.

The chain uses TRBV2 and TRBJ1-2, with D unclear. CDR3 length: 13 residues. CDR1 and CDR2 (germline): SNHLY, FYNNEI. Trimming took 2 bases from V and 4 from J, leaving 8 bases between them. The CDR3 DNA sequence: TGTGCCAGCAGTGAACGGGTCTCCTATGGCTACACCTTC. Translating gives CASSERVSYGYTF.

The chain recombines TRBV19 with TRBJ2-7; D possibly corresponds to TRBD1 (6 bases). This CDR3 comprises 14 residues. Trimming took 5 bases from V and 2 from J, leaving 13 bases between them. In germline, CDR1 is LNHDA, CDR2 SQIVND (reference sequence). The CDR3 region has the DNA TGTGCCAGTAGTTTCCGAACAGGGACCTACGAGCAGTACTTC. This sequence encodes CASSFRTGTYEQYF. Full variable domain (outside the CDR3, taken from reference TRBV19 and TRBJ2-7): DGGITQSPKYLFRKEGQNVTLSCEQNLNHDAMYWYRQDPGQGLRLIYYSQIVNDFQKGDIAEGYSVSREKKESFPLTVTSAQKNPTAFYLCASSFRTGTYEQYFGPGTRLTVT.

The chain combines TRBV5-6 with TRBJ2-2; D may be TRBD2 (7 bases). Germline lookup yields CDR1 SGHDT and CDR2 YYEEEE. This CDR3 spans 17 amino acids. The V and J ends lost 4 bases and 4 bases respectively, with 20 bases between them. The CDR3 nucleotides read TGTGCCAGCAGCGCATATAGGGGGGGAACGTCCACCGGGGAGCTGTTTTTT. As protein: CASSAYRGGTSTGELFF.

The chain combines TRBV29-1 with TRBJ1-2; 7 nucleotides agree with TRBD1. Germline loops: CDR1 SQVTM, CDR2 ANQGSEA. The CDR3 has 12 amino acids. Germline trimming cut 5 bases from V and 3 bases from J; bases unmatched to any gene: 3. This chain's CDR3 is CSVRDSHYGYTF. As DNA, the CDR3 is TGCAGCGTTCGGGACAGCCACTATGGCTACACCTTC.

This chain links TRBV19 with TRBJ1-6, with D hard to call. This CDR3 spans 13 amino acids. Trimming removed 5 bases from V and 6 bases from J, with 8 bases in between. Per germline, CDR1 LNHDA and CDR2 SQIVND (reference sequence). CDR3: CASSEESNSPLHF. Here the CDR3 DNA reads TGTGCCAGTAGTGAGGAGTCTAATTCACCCCTCCACTTT.

The rearrangement joins TRBV7-9 to TRBJ2-7; D is ambiguous. With 5 bases removed from V and 6 bases from J, the gap between germline ends came to 17 bases. The length of the CDR3 is 14 residues. The germline V gene encodes CDR1 SEHNR and CDR2 FQNEAQ (reference sequence). This chain's CDR3 is CASSPTLPRVEQYF. The CDR3, as DNA: TGTGCCAGCAGCCCGACTCTCCCTCGGGTCGAGCAGTACTTC.

This chain links TRBV7-9 with TRBJ1-2; D possibly corresponds to TRBD1 (5 bases). Germline CDR1 SEHNR, CDR2 FQNEAQ (reference sequence). This CDR3 spans 14 amino acids. V lost 5 bases to trimming and J lost 5 bases, with 15 bases between them. The CDR3 coding sequence is TGTGCCAGCAGCACGCGAACGGCAGGGTATGGCTACACCTTC. The encoded protein is CASSTRTAGYGYTF.

The V gene is TRBV2, the J gene TRBJ2-1; 7 bases are a match to TRBD2. CDR1 SNHLY and CDR2 FYNNEI come from the germline V gene. The CDR3 is made up of 18 amino acids. The trim removed 3 bases at V and 0 bases at J, leaving 11 bases unmatched. CDR3 loop: CASSDPAGSFSSYNEQFF. The CDR3 DNA follows: TGTGCCAGCAGTGATCCAGCGGGAAGCTTCTCCTCCTACAATGAGCAGTTCTTC.

This chain uses TRBV27 with TRBJ2-7, with TRBD1 as a possible D gene (5 bases). V was trimmed by 10 bases and J by 2 bases, leaving 18 bases between them. This CDR3 has 14 residues. Germline V gene sequence: CDR1 MNHEY, CDR2 SMNVEV (reference sequence). CDR3 coding DNA: TGTGCCATACGGAAGGGGCAGGGTACCTACGAGCAGTACTTC. As protein: CAIRKGQGTYEQYF.